The clone carrying this T cell receptor beta chain has just a few counts. Its antigen is unidentified. These data come from a study of PD-1 blockade in classical Hodgkin lymphoma. Overall study results and limits: By C4D1, CD4+ diversity increased significantly, especially in complete responders. At baseline, newly diagnosed patients reportedly showed less TCR diversity than healthy donors.

Trimming left V 5 bases short and J 0 bases short, with 13 bases between. This CDR3 has 15 residues. Germline CDR1 and CDR2: MRHNA and SNTAGT. All trial patients relapsed after autologous stem cell transplantation. Data came from immunoSEQ multiplex PCR; TCRdb stores just in-frame clones and leaves some out. There are some 150,000 clones in the sample; under 85% occur only once, and 9.2% lies in the top ten. This receptor was identified in a human donor with classical Hodgkin lymphoma. The rearrangement joins TRBV6-4 to TRBJ1-1; tentative D call: TRBD1 (5 bases). The specimen was peripheral blood mononuclear cells (PBMCs), collected before the second cycle of nivolumab. CDR3: CASSPFGGVNTEAFF. In DNA, the CDR3 is TGTGCCAGCAGTCCTTTTGGGGGGGTGAACACTGAAGCTTTCTTT.